The entry below describes one T cell receptor (beta chain). This record belongs to a study of T cell responses to AZD1222 COVID-19 vaccine. Between the trimmed V and J ends, which lost 8 bases and 2 bases, there was a span of 22 bases. There are 17 residues in the CDR3. Looked up from germline, CDR1 is SNHLY and CDR2 is FYNNEI. This table comes from immunoSEQ multiplex PCR, and its TCRdb copy is limited to in-frame clones, with some not included. Of roughly 180,000 clones in the sample, about 90% were seen once. This receptor was obtained from an adult in good health. The sample consisted of peripheral blood, taken on day 0 of MenACWY control vaccination. The chain carries TRBV2 and TRBJ1-5, with a weak D call TRBD1 (6 bases). CDR3 nucleotide sequence: TGTGCCAGCCGATTAGAGGGGGTAGGGAGGGGCAATCAGCCCCAGCATTTT. Protein sequence: CASRLEGVGRGNQPQHF.